This TCR beta chain is drawn from a study of blood T cell repertoires in COVID-19 (TCRdb year 2020). Regarding the complete study: Samples covering the acute and convalescent phases of COVID-19 were provided by collaborators in the United States, Italy and Spain. The prospective study material was composed of cDNA or gDNA derived from T cells, B-cell-depleted T cells, or PBMCs. Deeply sampled blood TCRbeta repertoires from subjects exposed to, actively infected with, or recovered from COVID-19 were included in the dataset. The repertoires were made available in a free public database intended to serve as a resource for research on the immune response to SARS-CoV-2. The samples were drawn from the first 160 participants of the ongoing ImmuneRACE study and from over 950 subjects provided by 6 global collaborators. Nearly every sample came with metadata listing a de-identified subject ID, COVID-19 status, age in years and sex. Where available, HLA class I and class II types were taken from metadata supplied by the sample provider and were not determined by assay-based typing.

TCRbeta CDR3 regions were amplified from genomic DNA using the immunoSEQ Assay, a bias-controlled multiplex PCR. Regarding the original processing steps: Nucleated cell counts per sample were estimated from amplification of reference gene primers within the assay. To quantify the absolute abundance of each unique TCRbeta CDR3 rearrangement, sequence reads were collapsed and filtered. For each sample, productive Simpson clonality was calculated as the square root of Simpson's diversity index over productive rearrangements. Not all clones reach the TCRdb copy of this immuneACCESS table, which keeps in-frame sequences only. Checked studies attribute under half of the gap to unresolved V genes and leave the rest unexplained. The V and J calls and clone size come from that table; D and trimming were worked out from the DNA. The sample includes tens of thousands of clones, with around 86% observed a single time. The ten largest clones represent around 5.2% of the sample.

What the research found in general, with its limitations: Clinical and demographic metadata were provided uncurated, with the amount varying by source and participant.

One collaborating source in Seattle enrolled patients while the patients were actively infected and followed the patients over time throughout the course of disease. Collaborating institutions collected whole blood in K2EDTA tubes following their own protocols. Collaborator samples were shipped for TCRbeta analysis as frozen whole blood, isolated PBMCs, or DNA extracted from either sample type. With regard to this clone: No cognate antigen has been identified for it. Base-call qualities are not available, and no considerably larger clone is one nucleotide away.

Clipping removes 2 bases from V and 6 bases from J, with 2 as the unmatched junction base count. The germline V gene yields WSHSY for CDR1 and SAAADI for CDR2. Its CDR3 holds 13 amino acids, cysteine through phenylalanine. Only the CDR3 region is kept as DNA, spanning 39 bases read in frame from base 1. Specimen: peripheral blood. The TCR was taken from a man aged 55 to 70 with COVID-19, enrolled during active disease. Recombination connected TRBV10-2 to TRBJ2-7; 9 bases in the junction line up with TRBD1. The nucleotide sequence reads as follows: TGCGCCAGCAGTGAGGACAGGGGGGGCGAGCAGTACTTC. This gives the protein CASSEDRGGEQYF.